This T cell receptor (beta chain) was documented in a study of blood T cell repertoires in COVID-19. Study summary: Samples representing acute and convalescent COVID-19 were sourced from the United States, Italy and Spain. T cells, B-cell-depleted T cells, or PBMCs provided the cDNA or gDNA that served as material.

Germline V gene sequence: CDR1 MNHEY, CDR2 SMNVEV (reference sequence). With 5 bases clipped from V and 1 base from J, the junction kept 5 bases outside the gene matches. The CDR3 loop spans 15 amino acids. Clones were sequenced by immunoSEQ multiplex PCR, and TCRdb holds only the in-frame ones, with some missing. The table lists some 200,000 clones, 75% to 90% of them singletons. Adults between about 18 and 89 years of age took part from some 25 US areas. Membership in each cohort depended on participant-reported clinical history. Sequencing was performed on PBMCs or T cells enriched from blood (not recorded which). This sequence was found in a woman aged 40 to 50 with acute COVID-19. The J gene is TRBJ1-1, the V gene TRBV27; TRBD1 matches 9 bases. CDR3 DNA: TGTGCCAGCAGTCCCGACAGGGGGGGGAACACTGAAGCTTTCTTT. Protein sequence: CASSPDRGGNTEAFF.